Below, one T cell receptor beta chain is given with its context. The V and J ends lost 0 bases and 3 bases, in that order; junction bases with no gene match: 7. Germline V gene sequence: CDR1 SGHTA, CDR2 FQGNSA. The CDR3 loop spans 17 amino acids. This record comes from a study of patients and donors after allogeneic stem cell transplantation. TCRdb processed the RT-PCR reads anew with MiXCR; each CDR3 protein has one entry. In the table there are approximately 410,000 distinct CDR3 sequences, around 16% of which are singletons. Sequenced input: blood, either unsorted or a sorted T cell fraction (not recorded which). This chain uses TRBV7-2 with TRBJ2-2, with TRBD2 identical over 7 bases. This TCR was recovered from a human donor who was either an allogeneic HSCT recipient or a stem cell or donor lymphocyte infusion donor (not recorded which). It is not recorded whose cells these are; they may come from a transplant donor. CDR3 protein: CASSLARAGSYTGELFF. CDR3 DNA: TGTGCCAGCAGCTTAGCGCGAGCGGGGTCGTACACCGGGGAGCTGTTTTTT.